The sample holds a few counts of the clone carrying this T cell receptor beta chain. The CDR3 length is 13 residues. The ends lost 6 bases at V and 6 bases at J; junction bases unmatched: 8. The V gene's germline CDR1 is SGHAT and CDR2 FQNNGV. The data stem from a study of response to subunit inactivated influenza vaccine. MiXCR was run by TCRdb on the RT-PCR reads, yielding one entry per CDR3 protein. The table has fewer than 800,000 distinct CDR3 sequences, around 14% seen once. The sample was PBMCs from blood, taken 11 to 12 days after vaccination. The clonotype originates from a man in his fifties who received an inactivated influenza vaccine. This chain links TRBV11-2 with TRBJ2-7, with 7 bases lining up with TRBD1. The CDR3 sequence is CASRYGDSREQYF. The CDR3 nucleotides are TGTGCCAGCAGGTATGGGGACAGTCGCGAGCAGTACTTC.